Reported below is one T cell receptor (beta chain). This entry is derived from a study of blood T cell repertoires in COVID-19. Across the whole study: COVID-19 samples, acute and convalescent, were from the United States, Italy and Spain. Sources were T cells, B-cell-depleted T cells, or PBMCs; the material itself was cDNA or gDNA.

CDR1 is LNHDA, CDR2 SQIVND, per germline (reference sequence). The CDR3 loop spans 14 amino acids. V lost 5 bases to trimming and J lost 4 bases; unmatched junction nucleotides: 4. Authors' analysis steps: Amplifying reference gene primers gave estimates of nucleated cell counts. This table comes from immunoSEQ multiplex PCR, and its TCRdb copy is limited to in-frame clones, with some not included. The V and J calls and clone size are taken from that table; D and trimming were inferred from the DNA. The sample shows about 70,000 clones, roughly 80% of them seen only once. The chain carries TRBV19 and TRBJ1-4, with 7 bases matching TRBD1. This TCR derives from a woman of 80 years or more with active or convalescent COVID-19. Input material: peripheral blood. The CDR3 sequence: CASSPRDSNEKLFF. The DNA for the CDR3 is TGTGCCAGTAGTCCCCGGGACAGTAATGAAAAACTGTTTTTT.